This T cell receptor (beta chain) was recovered during a study of T cell changes during pregnancy in multiple sclerosis. Data came from immunoSEQ multiplex PCR; TCRdb stores just in-frame clones and leaves some out. The sample has around 60,000 clones; about 90% are singletons. This specimen consisted of peripheral blood, obtained in the second trimester of pregnancy. The clonotype comes from a female donor in good health, enrolled as a control in a pregnancy study.

In nucleotides, the CDR3 is TGTGCCAGTAATCGGCAGGGGGCTGGAAACACCATATATTTT. It translates to CASNRQGAGNTIYF. The chain combines TRBV19 with TRBJ1-3; 7 bases match TRBD1. J gave up 2 bases and V 7 bases, and 5 bases lay outside the gene matches. Germline-derived CDR1 and CDR2 are LNHDA and SQIVND (reference sequence). CDR3 length: 14 amino acids.